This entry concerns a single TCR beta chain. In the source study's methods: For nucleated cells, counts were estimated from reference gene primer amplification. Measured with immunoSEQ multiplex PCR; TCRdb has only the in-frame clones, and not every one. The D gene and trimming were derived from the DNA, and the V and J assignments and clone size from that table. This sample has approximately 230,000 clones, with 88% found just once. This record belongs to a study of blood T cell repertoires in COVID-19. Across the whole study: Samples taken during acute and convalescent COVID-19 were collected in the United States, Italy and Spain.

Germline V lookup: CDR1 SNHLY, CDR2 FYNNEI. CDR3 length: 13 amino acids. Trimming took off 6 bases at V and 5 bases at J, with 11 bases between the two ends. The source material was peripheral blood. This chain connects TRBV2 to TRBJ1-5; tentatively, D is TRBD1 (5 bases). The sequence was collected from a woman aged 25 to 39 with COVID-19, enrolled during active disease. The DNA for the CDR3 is TGTGCCAGCAGCAGGGATCTCGATCAGCCCCAGCATTTT. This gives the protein CASSRDLDQPQHF.